The entry below gives a single TCR beta chain sequence along with its context. The target antigen is unknown. Profiled with immunoSEQ multiplex PCR; TCRdb holds only in-frame clones, not every one. The data show approximately 2.1 million clones, approximately 95% seen once. CDR1 and CDR2 (germline): SNHLY, FYNNEI. The CDR3 sequence is 14 residues long. V dropped 7 bases and J dropped 0 bases, with 12 bases sitting between them. This specimen belongs to a study of shared clonotypes between healthy human individuals. General observations from the study: Richness estimates generally favored naive over memory subsets.

This receptor was taken from a man younger than 30 in good health. Some clones in this sample may be carry-over from other donors' samples. This chain links TRBV2 with TRBJ2-5, with D hard to call. The source material was naive CD4+ T cells from PBMCs. The subset denotes: CD45RA+ positively selected. As DNA, the CDR3 is TGTGCCAGCACCTATCTAACCCACCAAGAGACCCAGTACTTC. It yields the protein CASTYLTHQETQYF. The full variable domain, completed using reference TRBV2 and TRBJ2-5, is EPEVTQTPSHQVTQMGQEVILRCVPISNHLYFYWYRQILGQKVEFLVSFYNNEISEKSEIFDDQFSVERPDGSNFTLKIRSTKLEDSAMYFCASTYLTHQETQYFGPGTRLLVL.